The present T cell receptor (beta chain) was sequenced within a study of T-cell reconstitution after alpha-beta-depleted transplantation in children. Notes on the study in general: Where alpha-beta T cells came from about two months after transplant was reportedly several hundred expanded graft clones. T-cell counts and diversity were attributed mostly to newly produced T cells one year after transplant. Recipient T cells and thymic progenitors that survived gave rise to the high TCRbeta diversity observed at day 60 in some patients.

Losses at the gene ends were 5 bases for V and 3 bases for J; bases not matched to a gene: 10. This CDR3 has 15 amino acids. From germline, CDR1 is SGHRS and CDR2 YFSETQ. For this clonotype: Its antigen is undetermined.

Researchers prepared the TCRbeta library using unique molecular identifiers, the study reports. From the PCR reads, TCRdb called clonotypes with MiXCR, one entry per CDR3 protein. The data contain over 100,000 distinct CDR3 sequences, about a tenth of them seen just once; the ten biggest clones take up around 34%. The chain has TRBV5-1 and TRBJ2-7; 8 nucleotides agree with TRBD1. The sample consisted of PBMCs, taken before TCRalphabeta/CD19-depleted stem cell transplant. The sequence derives from a boy under 10 years old with acute lymphoblastic leukemia, due to receive a stem cell transplant. The CDR3 sequence is CASSSGSTGGYEQYF. The CDR3 bases are TGCGCCAGCAGTTCAGGGTCCACAGGGGGCTACGAGCAGTACTTC. Variable domain in full (rest from reference TRBV5-1 and TRBJ2-7): KAGVTQTPRYLIKTRGQQVTLSCSPISGHRSVSWYQQTPGQGLQFLFEYFSETQRNKGNFPGRFSGRQFSNSRSEMNVSTLELGDSALYLCASSSGSTGGYEQYFGPGTRLTVT.